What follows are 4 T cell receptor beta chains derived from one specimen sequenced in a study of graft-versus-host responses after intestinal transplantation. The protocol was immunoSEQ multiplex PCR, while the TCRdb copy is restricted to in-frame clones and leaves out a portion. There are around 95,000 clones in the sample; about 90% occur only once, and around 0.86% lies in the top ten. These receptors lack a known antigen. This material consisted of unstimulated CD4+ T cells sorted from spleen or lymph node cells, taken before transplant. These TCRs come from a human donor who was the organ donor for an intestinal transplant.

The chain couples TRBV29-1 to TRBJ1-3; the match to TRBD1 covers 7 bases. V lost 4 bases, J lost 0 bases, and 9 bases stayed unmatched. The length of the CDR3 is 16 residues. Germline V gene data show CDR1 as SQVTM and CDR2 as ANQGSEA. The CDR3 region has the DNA TGCAGCGTTGGAGGATCGGGACAGAGCTCTGGAAACACCATATATTTT. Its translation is CSVGGSGQSSGNTIYF.

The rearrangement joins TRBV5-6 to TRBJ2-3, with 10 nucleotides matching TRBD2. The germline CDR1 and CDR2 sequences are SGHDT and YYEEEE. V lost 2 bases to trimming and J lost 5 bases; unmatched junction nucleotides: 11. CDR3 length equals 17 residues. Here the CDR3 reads CASSFKAGGLSGDTQYF. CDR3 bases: TGTGCCAGCAGCTTTAAAGCGGGGGGGCTATCTGGAGATACGCAGTATTTT.

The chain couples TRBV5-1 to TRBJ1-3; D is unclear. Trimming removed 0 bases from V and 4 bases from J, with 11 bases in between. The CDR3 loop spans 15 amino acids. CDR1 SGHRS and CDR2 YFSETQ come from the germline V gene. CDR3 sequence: CASSLVVGSGNTIYF. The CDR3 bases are TGCGCCAGCAGCTTGGTGGTGGGATCCGGAAACACCATATATTTT.

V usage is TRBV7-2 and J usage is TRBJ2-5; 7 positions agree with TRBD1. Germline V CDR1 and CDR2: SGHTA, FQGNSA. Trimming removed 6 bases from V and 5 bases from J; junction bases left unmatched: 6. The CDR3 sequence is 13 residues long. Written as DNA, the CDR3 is TGTGCCAGCAGTCGTCTACAGGGGGAGACCCAGTACTTC. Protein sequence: CASSRLQGETQYF. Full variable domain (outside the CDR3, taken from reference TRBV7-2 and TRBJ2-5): GAGVSQSPSNKVTEKGKDVELRCDPISGHTALYWYRQSLGQGLEFLIYFQGNSAPDKSGLPSDRFSAERTGGSVSTLTIQRTQQEDSAVYLCASSRLQGETQYFGPGTRLLVL.